The 18 T cell receptor beta chains below come from one sample, sequenced in a study of T cells in lung cancer brain metastases (dated by TCRdb to the late 2010s). Libraries were built with the immunoSEQ multiplex PCR assay. Not all clones reach the TCRdb copy of this immuneACCESS table, which keeps in-frame sequences only. Checked studies attribute under half of the gap to unresolved V genes and leave the rest unexplained. The table for this sample lists approximately 3,500 clones; 91% of them were counted only once. Around 2.7% of the sample is held by the ten biggest clonotypes. Material: tumor tissue from the primary lung tumor. Sample cell subset or site, as interpreted from the label and publication: primary lung cancer lesion. Receptors were obtained from a man in his 70s with non-small cell lung cancer.

The V call is TRBV5-4, the J call TRBJ2-7, with 7 bases identical to TRBD1. This CDR3 comprises 14 residues. Trimming took 2 bases from V and 2 from J; bases not matched to a gene: 4. The germline V gene encodes CDR1 SGHNT and CDR2 YYREEE (reference sequence). DNA for the CDR3: TGTGCCAGCAGCTTTCAGGACAGGCCCTACGAGCAGTACTTC. Amino acid sequence: CASSFQDRPYEQYF.

The V and J genes are TRBV5-5 and TRBJ1-1, with D perhaps TRBD1 (5 bases). The CDR3 sequence is 15 residues long. Germline V gene sequence: CDR1 SGHKS, CDR2 YYEKEE (reference sequence). Trimming took 4 bases from V and 5 from J, leaving 18 bases between them. The CDR3 region has the DNA TGTGCCAGCAGCACGGAGGGGCGGGGATTGACTGAAGCTTTCTTT. Its translation is CASSTEGRGLTEAFF. Based on the CDR3 plus reference TRBV5-5 and TRBJ1-1, the full variable domain is DAGVTQSPTHLIKTRGQQVTLRCSPISGHKSVSWYQQVLGQGPQFIFQYYEKEERGRGNFPDRFSARQFPNYSSELNVNALLLGDSALYLCASSTEGRGLTEAFFGQGTRLTVV.

In the case of this clone: One end of the junction is discordant with germline, which a read error may explain. V and J are TRBV18 and TRBJ2-6; the D call may be TRBD1 or TRBD2 (6 bases each). There are 14 residues in the CDR3. Per germline, CDR1 KGHSH and CDR2 LQKENI. CDR3 sequence: CASSRGAGANVLTF. Written as DNA, the CDR3 is TGTGCCAGCTCACGGGGGGCCGGGGCCAACGTTCTGACTTTC.

The chain recombines TRBV6-1 with TRBJ2-7, with 8 bases identical to TRBD1. The CDR3 runs 12 residues. V shed 10 bases and J 3 bases; nucleotides not matched to a gene: 5. Germline V gene data show CDR1 as MNHNS and CDR2 as SASEGT. The CDR3 DNA reads TGTGCCAACACAGGGGGATTCTACGAGCAGTACTTC. Residues: CANTGGFYEQYF.

The J gene is TRBJ2-4, the V gene TRBV11-2; D not resolved. CDR3 length equals 13 residues. V lost 0 bases, J lost 13 bases, and 13 bases lay in between. Germline V gene sequence: CDR1 SGHAT, CDR2 FQNNGV. CDR3 amino acids: CASSLDRPFRQYF. CDR3 in DNA: TGTGCCAGCAGCTTAGATCGTCCCTTTAGACAGTACTTC.

This rearrangement joins TRBV11-2 to TRBJ2-5, with D unclear. V was cut by 5 bases and J by 4 bases, with 5 bases left in between. Germline values: CDR1 SGHAT, CDR2 FQNNGV. CDR3 length equals 11 residues. The CDR3 DNA follows: TGTGCCAGCAGCGCTGGAGAGACCCAGTACTTC. It is translated as CASSAGETQYF.

The chain uses TRBV7-3 and TRBJ2-1; a weak D match, TRBD2 (6 bases). This CDR3 is 15 amino acids long. V lost 1 base and J 2 bases, leaving 9 bases between the germline ends. From germline, CDR1 is SGHTA and CDR2 FQGTGA. This CDR3 is CASSLRRGAYNEQFF. In DNA, the CDR3 is TGTGCCAGCAGCTTAAGACGCGGGGCCTACAATGAGCAGTTCTTC. The variable domain in full, with the rest retrieved from reference TRBV7-3 and TRBJ2-1, is GAGVSQTPSNKVTEKGKYVELRCDPISGHTALYWYRQSLGQGPEFLIYFQGTGAADDSGLPNDRFFAVRPEGSVSTLKIQRTERGDSAVYLCASSLRRGAYNEQFFGPGTRLTVL.

The V gene is TRBV4-3, the J gene TRBJ1-3; no clear D gene. V lost 3 bases and J lost 0, with 9 bases in between. This CDR3 spans 15 amino acids. The germline V gene has CDR1 LGHNA and CDR2 YSLEER. The CDR3 region is CASSHLQSSGNTIYF. CDR3 nucleotides: TGCGCCAGCAGCCACTTACAGAGCTCTGGAAACACCATATATTTT.

The genes are TRBV7-9 and TRBJ1-1; D perhaps matches TRBD1 (5 bases). This CDR3 comprises 14 residues. Per the germline V gene, CDR1 is SEHNR and CDR2 is FQNEAQ (reference sequence). Trimming shortened V by 7 bases and J by 0 bases, and 12 bases separated the two germline ends. The CDR3 loop reads CASNPPGMNTEAFF. CDR3 coding DNA: TGTGCCAGCAATCCCCCAGGGATGAACACTGAAGCTTTCTTT.

The chain links TRBV5-8 to TRBJ2-1; possibly TRBD1 for D (5 bases). Germline CDR1 reads SGHTS; CDR2 reads YDEGEE. The CDR3 runs 17 residues. V was trimmed by 1 base and J by 4 bases, leaving 18 bases between them. The CDR3, as DNA: TGTGCCAGCAGCTTGTCTTATCTGGACAACCTTTACAATGAGCAGTTCTTC. Translating it yields CASSLSYLDNLYNEQFF. The full variable domain, rest sourced from reference TRBV5-8 and TRBJ2-1, is EAGVTQSPTHLIKTRGQQATLRCSPISGHTSVYWYQQALGLGLQFLLWYDEGEERNRGNFPPRFSGRQFPNYSSELNVNALELEDSALYLCASSLSYLDNLYNEQFFGPGTRLTVL.

This clone was seen a handful of times. The chain uses TRBV7-9 and TRBJ1-4, with D unclear. The CDR3 has 15 amino acids. Trimming stripped 5 bases from V and 1 base from J, with 11 bases between. The V gene's germline CDR1 is SEHNR and CDR2 FQNEAQ (reference sequence). The CDR3, as DNA: TGTGCCAGCAGCCTCTTTGCCGGAACTAATGAAAAACTGTTTTTT. This sequence encodes CASSLFAGTNEKLFF.

V usage is TRBV18 and J usage is TRBJ1-2; 10 bases are a match to TRBD1. Trimming at V came to 3 bases and at J to 8 bases, leaving 6 bases not matched to a gene. This CDR3 spans 14 amino acids. Germline values: CDR1 KGHSH, CDR2 LQKENI. Written as DNA, the CDR3 is TGTGCCAGCTCACCCTCGGACAGGGGGAGAGGCTACACCTTC. Its translation is CASSPSDRGRGYTF.

The rearrangement uses TRBV13 and TRBJ2-7; the D gene is possibly TRBD1 (5 bases). The V gene lost 2 bases and the J gene lost 2 bases, with 13 bases spanning the gap. CDR1 is PRHDT, CDR2 FYEKMQ, per germline (reference sequence). The CDR3 extends over 15 amino acids. The CDR3 loop reads CASSLRAGNAYEQYF. The DNA of the CDR3 is TGTGCCAGCAGCTTACGAGCAGGGAACGCCTACGAGCAGTACTTC.

This chain joins TRBV15 and TRBJ1-3; no clear D gene. Trimming cost V 0 bases and J 6 bases, with 0 bases left between them. CDR1 and CDR2 (germline): LNHNV, YYDKDF (reference sequence). This CDR3 has 11 residues. CDR3 loop: CATSRENTIYF. For the CDR3, the DNA is TGTGCCACCAGCAGAGAAAACACCATATATTTT.

The rearrangement links TRBV6-5 to TRBJ2-7, with a weak D call TRBD2 (6 bases). CDR1 and CDR2 (germline): MNHEY, SVGAGI. V was pared by 6 bases and J by 4 bases, with 19 bases between. The CDR3 length is 15 residues. The CDR3 reads CASRTPGGPPYEQYF. CDR3 sequence (DNA): TGTGCCAGCAGGACTCCCGGAGGGCCTCCTTACGAGCAGTACTTC.

This clone is a singleton in its sample. The V gene is TRBV6-5, the J gene TRBJ2-5, with D perhaps TRBD1 (6 bases). The CDR3 has 15 residues. Looked up from germline, CDR1 is MNHEY and CDR2 is SVGAGI. Trimming stripped 5 bases from V and 2 bases from J, with 15 bases between. In DNA, the CDR3 is TGTGCCAGCAGTCTCAGGGGAAGAGGGCAAGAGACCCAGTACTTC. Translating it yields CASSLRGRGQETQYF.

The genes are TRBV7-9 and TRBJ2-3, with TRBD2 matching 11 bases. Germline CDR1 reads SEHNR; CDR2 reads FQNEAQ (reference sequence). CDR3 length: 16 residues. J was trimmed by 2 bases and V by 5 bases; bases with no gene match: 6. CDR3 loop: CASSPGTSGSTDTQYF. The DNA of the CDR3 is TGTGCCAGCAGCCCCGGGACTAGCGGATCCACAGATACGCAGTATTTT.

Details on this clone: One end of the junction is discordant with germline, which a read error may explain. V and J are TRBV29-1 and TRBJ1-1; no firm D call. There are 12 residues in the CDR3. CDR1 is SQVTM, CDR2 ANQGSEA, per germline. The CDR3 loop reads CSVQMMKTEAFF. The CDR3 DNA sequence: TGCAGCGTCCAGATGATGAAAACTGAAGCTTTCTTT.